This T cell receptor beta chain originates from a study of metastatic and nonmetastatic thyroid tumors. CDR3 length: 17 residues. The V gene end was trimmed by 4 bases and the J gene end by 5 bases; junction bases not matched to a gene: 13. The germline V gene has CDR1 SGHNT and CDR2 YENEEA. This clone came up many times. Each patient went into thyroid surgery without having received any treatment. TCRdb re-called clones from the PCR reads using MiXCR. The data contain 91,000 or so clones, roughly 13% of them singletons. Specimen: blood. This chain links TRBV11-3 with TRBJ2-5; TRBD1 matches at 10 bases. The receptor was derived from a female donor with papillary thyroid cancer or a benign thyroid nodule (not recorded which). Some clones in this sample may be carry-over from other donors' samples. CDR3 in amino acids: CASSSLADRGGGETQYF. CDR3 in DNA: TGTGCCAGCAGCTCCTTGGCGGACAGGGGGGGCGGGGAGACCCAGTACTTC.